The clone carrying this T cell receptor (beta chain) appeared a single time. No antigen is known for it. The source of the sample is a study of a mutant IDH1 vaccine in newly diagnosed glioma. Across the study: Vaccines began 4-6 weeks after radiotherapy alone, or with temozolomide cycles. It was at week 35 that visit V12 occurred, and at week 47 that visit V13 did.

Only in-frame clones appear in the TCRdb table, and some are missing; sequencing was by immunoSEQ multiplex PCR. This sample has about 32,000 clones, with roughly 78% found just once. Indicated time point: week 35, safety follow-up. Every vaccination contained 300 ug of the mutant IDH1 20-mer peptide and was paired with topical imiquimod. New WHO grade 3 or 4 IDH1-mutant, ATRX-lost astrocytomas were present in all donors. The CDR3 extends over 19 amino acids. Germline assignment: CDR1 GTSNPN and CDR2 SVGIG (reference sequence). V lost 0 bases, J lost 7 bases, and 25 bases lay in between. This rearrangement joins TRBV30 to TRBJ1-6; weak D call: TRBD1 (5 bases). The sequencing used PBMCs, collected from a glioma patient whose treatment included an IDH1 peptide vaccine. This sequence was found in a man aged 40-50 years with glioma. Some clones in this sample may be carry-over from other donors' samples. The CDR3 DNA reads TGTGCCTGGAGTGTACTGGGGGGTGCTGCTCGGGCGGGGAATTCACCCCTCCACTTT. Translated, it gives CAWSVLGGAARAGNSPLHF.